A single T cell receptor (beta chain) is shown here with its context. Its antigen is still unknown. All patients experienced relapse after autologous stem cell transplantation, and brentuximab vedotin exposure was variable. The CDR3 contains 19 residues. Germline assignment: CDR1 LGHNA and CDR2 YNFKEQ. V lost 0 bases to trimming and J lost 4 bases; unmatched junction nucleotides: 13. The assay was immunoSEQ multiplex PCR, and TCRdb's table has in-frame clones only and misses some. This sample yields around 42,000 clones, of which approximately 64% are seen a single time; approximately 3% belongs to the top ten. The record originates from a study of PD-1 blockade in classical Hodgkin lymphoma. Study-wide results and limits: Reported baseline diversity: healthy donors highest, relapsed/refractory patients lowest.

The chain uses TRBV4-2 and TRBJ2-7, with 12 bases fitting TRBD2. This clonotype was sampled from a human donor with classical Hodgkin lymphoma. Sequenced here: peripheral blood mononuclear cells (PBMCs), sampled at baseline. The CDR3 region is CASSQEDPILAGGQYEQYF. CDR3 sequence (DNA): TGTGCCAGCAGCCAAGAAGATCCTATACTAGCGGGAGGCCAGTACGAGCAGTACTTC.